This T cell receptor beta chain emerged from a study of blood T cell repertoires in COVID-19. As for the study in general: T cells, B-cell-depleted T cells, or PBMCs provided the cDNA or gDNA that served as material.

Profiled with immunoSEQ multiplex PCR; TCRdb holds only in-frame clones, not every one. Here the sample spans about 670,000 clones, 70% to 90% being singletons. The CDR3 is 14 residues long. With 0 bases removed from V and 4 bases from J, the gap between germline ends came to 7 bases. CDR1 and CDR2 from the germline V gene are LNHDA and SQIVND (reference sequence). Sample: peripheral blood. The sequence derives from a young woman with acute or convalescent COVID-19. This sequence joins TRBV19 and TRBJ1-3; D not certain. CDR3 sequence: CASSIDRVGNTIYF. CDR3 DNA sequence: TGTGCCAGTAGTATAGATCGGGTAGGAAACACCATATATTTT.